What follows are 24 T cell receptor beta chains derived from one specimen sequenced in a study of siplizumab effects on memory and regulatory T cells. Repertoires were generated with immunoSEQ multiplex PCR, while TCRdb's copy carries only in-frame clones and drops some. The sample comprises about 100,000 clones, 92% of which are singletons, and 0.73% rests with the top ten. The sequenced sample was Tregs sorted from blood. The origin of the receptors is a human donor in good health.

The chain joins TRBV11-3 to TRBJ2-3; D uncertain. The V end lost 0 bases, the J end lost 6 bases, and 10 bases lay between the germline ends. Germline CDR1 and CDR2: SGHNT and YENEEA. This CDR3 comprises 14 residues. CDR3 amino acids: CASSLDGPSDTQYF. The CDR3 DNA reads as TGTGCCAGCAGCTTAGATGGACCGAGCGATACGCAGTATTTT. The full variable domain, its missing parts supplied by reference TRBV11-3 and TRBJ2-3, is EAGVVQSPRYKIIEKKQPVAFWCNPISGHNTLYWYLQNLGQGPELLIRYENEEAVDDSQLPKDRFSAERLKGVDSTLKIQPAELGDSAVYLCASSLDGPSDTQYFGPGTRLTVL.

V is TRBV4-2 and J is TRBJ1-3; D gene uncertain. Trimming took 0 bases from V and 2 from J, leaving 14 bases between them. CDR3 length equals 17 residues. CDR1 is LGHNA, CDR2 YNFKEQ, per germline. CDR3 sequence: CASSQDFTGLAGNTIYF. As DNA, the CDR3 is TGTGCCAGCAGCCAAGATTTTACGGGTTTGGCTGGAAACACCATATATTTT.

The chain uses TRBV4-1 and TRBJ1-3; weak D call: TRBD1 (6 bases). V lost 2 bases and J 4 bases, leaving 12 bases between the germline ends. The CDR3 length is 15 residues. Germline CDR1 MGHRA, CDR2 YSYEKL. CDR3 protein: CASSQQQGLGNTIYF. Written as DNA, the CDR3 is TGCGCCAGCAGCCAACAACAGGGACTCGGAAACACCATATATTTT.

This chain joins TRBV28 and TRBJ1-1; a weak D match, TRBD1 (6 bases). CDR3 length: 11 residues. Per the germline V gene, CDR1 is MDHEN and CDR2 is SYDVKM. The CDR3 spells CATDRNTEAFF. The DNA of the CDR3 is TGTGCGACGGACAGGAACACTGAAGCTTTCTTT.

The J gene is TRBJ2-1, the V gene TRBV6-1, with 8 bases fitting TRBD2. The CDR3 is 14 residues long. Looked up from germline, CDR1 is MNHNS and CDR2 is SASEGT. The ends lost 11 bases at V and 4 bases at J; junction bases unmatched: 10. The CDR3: CASGGVAGYNEQFF. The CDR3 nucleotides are TGTGCCTCGGGGGGAGTAGCGGGATACAATGAGCAGTTCTTC.

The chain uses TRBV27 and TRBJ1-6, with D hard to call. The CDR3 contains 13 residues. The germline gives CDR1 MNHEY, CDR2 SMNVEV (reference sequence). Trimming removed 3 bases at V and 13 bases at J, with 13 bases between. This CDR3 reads CASSFDDRLPLHF. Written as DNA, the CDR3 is TGTGCCAGCAGTTTTGATGATAGGTTGCCCCTCCACTTT.

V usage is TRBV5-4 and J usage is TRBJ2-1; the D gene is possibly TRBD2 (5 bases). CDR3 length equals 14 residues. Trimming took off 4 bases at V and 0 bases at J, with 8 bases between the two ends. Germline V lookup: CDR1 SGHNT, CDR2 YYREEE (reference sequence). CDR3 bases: TGTGCCAGCAGCCCTGGACTCTCCTACAATGAGCAGTTCTTC. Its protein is CASSPGLSYNEQFF. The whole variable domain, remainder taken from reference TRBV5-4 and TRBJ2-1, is ETGVTQSPTHLIKTRGQQVTLRCSSQSGHNTVSWYQQALGQGPQFIFQYYREEENGRGNFPPRFSGLQFPNYSSELNVNALELDDSALYLCASSPGLSYNEQFFGPGTRLTVL.

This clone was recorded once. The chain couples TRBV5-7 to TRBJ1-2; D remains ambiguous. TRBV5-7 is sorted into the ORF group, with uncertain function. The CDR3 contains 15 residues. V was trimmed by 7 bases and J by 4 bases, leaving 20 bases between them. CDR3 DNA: TGTGCCAGCCACCAGGTTCTTGCGTGGACCTATGGCTACACCTTC. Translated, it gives CASHQVLAWTYGYTF.

CDR3 sequence (DNA): TGTGCCATCAGGGGGACTAGCGGGAGTTGGGATGAGCAGTTCTTC. This sequence encodes CAIRGTSGSWDEQFF. The rearrangement joins TRBV10-3 to TRBJ2-1, with 14 bases matching TRBD2. The V gene's germline CDR1 is ENHRY and CDR2 SYGVKD. After removal of 6 bases from V and 8 bases from J, the junction contained 6 bases not matched to a gene. The CDR3 consists of 15 residues.

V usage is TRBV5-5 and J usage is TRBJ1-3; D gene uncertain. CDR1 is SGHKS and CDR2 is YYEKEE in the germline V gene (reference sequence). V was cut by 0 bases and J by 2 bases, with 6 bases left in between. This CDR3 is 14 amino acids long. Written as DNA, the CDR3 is TGTGCCAGCAGCTTGGTAGGGCCTGGAAACACCATATATTTT. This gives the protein CASSLVGPGNTIYF.

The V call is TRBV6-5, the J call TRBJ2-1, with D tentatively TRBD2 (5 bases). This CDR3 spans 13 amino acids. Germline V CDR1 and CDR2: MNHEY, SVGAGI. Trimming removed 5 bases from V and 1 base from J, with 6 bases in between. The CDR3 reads CASSSGSYNEQFF. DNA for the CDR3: TGTGCCAGCAGTAGCGGTTCCTACAATGAGCAGTTCTTC.

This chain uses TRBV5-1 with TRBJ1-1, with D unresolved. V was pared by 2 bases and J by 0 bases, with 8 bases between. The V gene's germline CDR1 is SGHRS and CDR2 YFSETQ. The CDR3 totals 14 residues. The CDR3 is CASSFRVLNTEAFF. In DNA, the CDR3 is TGCGCCAGCAGCTTTCGGGTGCTGAACACTGAAGCTTTCTTT.

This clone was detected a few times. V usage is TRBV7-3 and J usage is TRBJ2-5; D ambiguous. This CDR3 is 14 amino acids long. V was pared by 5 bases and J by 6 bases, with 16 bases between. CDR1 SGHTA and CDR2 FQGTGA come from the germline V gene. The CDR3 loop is CASSPNMGGQTQYF. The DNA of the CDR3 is TGTGCCAGCAGCCCAAACATGGGCGGACAGACCCAGTACTTC.

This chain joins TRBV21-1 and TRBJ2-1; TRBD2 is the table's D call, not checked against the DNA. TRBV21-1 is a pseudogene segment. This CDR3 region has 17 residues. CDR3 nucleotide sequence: TGTGCCAGCAGCAAAGTAGGGGGGGAAGTCTCCTACAATGAGCAGTTCTTC. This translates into CASSKVGGEVSYNEQFF.

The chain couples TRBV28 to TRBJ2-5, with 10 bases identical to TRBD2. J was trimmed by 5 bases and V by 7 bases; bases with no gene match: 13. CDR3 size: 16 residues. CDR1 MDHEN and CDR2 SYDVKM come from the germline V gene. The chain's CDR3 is CASTELAGKKRETQYF. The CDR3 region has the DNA TGTGCCAGCACGGAACTAGCGGGAAAAAAGAGGGAGACCCAGTACTTC.

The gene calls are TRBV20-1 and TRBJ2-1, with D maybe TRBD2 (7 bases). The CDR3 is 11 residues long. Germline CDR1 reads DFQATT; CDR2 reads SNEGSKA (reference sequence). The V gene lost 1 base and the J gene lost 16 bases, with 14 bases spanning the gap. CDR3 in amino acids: CSARVGRGLFF. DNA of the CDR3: TGCAGTGCTAGAGTAGGGCGGGGGCTTTTCTTC.

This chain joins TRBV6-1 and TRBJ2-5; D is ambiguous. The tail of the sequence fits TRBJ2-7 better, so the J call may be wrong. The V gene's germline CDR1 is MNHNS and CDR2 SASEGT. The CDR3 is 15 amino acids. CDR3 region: CASSERAPGLYEQYF. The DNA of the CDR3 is TGTGCCAGCAGTGAAAGGGCCCCCGGCCTCTACGAGCAGTACTTC.

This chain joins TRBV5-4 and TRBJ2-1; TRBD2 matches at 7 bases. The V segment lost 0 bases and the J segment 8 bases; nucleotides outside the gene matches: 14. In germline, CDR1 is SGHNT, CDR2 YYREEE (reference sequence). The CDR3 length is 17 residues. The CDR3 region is CASSLGLGLDFVDEQFF. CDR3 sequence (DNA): TGTGCCAGCAGCTTGGGTTTAGGACTAGACTTCGTGGATGAGCAGTTCTTC.

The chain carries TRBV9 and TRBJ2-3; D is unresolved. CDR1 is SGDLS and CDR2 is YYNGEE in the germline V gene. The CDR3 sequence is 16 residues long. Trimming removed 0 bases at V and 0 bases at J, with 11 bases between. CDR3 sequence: CASSVGGRPSTDTQYF. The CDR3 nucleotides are TGTGCCAGCAGCGTAGGTGGCAGACCTAGCACAGATACGCAGTATTTT.

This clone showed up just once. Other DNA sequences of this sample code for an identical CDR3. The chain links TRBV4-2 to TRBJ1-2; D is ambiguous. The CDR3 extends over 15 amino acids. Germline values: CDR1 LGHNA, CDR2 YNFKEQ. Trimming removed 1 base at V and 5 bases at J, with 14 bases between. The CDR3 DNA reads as TGTGCCAGCAGCCAAGGCCCGCTGGAGTTTTATGGCTACACCTTC. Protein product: CASSQGPLEFYGYTF.

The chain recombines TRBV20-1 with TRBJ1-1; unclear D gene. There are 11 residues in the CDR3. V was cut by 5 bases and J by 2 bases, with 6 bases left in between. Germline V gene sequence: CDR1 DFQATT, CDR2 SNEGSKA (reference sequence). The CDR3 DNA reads TGCAGTGCTGAACAAAACACTGAAGCTTTCTTT. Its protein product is CSAEQNTEAFF.

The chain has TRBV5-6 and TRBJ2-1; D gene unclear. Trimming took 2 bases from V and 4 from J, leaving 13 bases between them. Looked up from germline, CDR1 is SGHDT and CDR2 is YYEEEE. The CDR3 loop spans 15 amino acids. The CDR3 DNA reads TGTGCCAGCAGCTTAGGCGGCCTACTATACAATGAGCAGTTCTTC. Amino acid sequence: CASSLGGLLYNEQFF.

In DNA form, the CDR3 reads TGTGCCAGCAGCGTATTTTTGAACACCGGGGAGCTGTTTTTT. This encodes CASSVFLNTGELFF. This chain connects TRBV9 to TRBJ2-2; D ambiguous. Trimming took 1 base from V and 1 from J, leaving 5 bases between them. The CDR3 length is 14 residues. Germline V gene data show CDR1 as SGDLS and CDR2 as YYNGEE.

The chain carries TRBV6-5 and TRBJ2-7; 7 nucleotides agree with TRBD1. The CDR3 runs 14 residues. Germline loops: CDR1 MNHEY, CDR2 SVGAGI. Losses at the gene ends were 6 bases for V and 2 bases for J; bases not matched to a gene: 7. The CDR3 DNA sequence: TGTGCCAGCAGGGCGGACAGGCGACCCTACGAGCAGTACTTC. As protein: CASRADRRPYEQYF.